These T cell receptor beta chains were read from a single sample in a study of T cells after yellow fever vaccination. From the 5' RACE reads, TCRdb called clonotypes with MiXCR, one entry per CDR3 protein. The data show approximately 550,000 distinct CDR3 sequences, with 13% seen just once and about 14% held by the top ten. This specimen consisted of PBMCs, obtained on the day of the yellow fever booster vaccination. These TCRs come from a man aged 30-40 years who received the YFV17D yellow fever vaccine. Each CDR3 is given with its conserved first and last residue. The D gene is left open where the match is weak. Clone size is not always given. Where it is, it says once, few, many or a class for expanded clones.

D gene: TRBD2
CDR3 length: 14
J gene: TRBJ2-7
clone size: -
V gene: TRBV7-9
CDR3 protein: CASTQAGGAYEQYF
CDR3 DNA: TGTGCCAGCACGCAAGCGGGAGGGGCATACGAGCAGTACTTC

D gene: TRBD1
CDR3 length: 14
J gene: TRBJ1-5
clone size: few
V gene: TRBV13
CDR3 protein: CASSDRGSNQPQHF
CDR3 DNA: TGTGCCAGCAGTGACAGGGGTAGCAATCAGCCCCAGCATTTT

D gene: -
CDR3 length: 14
J gene: TRBJ2-4
clone size: many
V gene: TRBV12-3/TRBV12-4
CDR3 protein: CASSLGQHKNIQYF
CDR3 DNA: TGTGCCAGCAGTTTAGGGCAGCACAAAAACATTCAGTACTTC

D gene: TRBD1
CDR3 length: 14
J gene: TRBJ1-1
clone size: few
V gene: TRBV20-1
CDR3 protein: CSARVRTGITEAFF
CDR3 DNA: TGCAGTGCTAGAGTTAGGACAGGGATTACTGAAGCTTTCTTT

D gene: -
CDR3 length: 14
J gene: TRBJ2-5
clone size: few
V gene: TRBV7-6
CDR3 protein: CASSFTGTKETQYF
CDR3 DNA: TGTGCCAGCAGCTTTACCGGGACGAAGGAGACCCAGTACTTC

D gene: TRBD2
CDR3 length: 16
J gene: TRBJ2-6
clone size: few
V gene: TRBV27
CDR3 protein: CASSFHSGSGANVLTF
CDR3 DNA: TGTGCCAGCAGTTTCCATAGCGGGTCTGGGGCCAACGTCCTGACTTTC

D gene: -
CDR3 length: 12
J gene: TRBJ2-7
clone size: -
V gene: TRBV25-1
CDR3 protein: CASSVQLDEQYF
CDR3 DNA: TGTGCCAGCAGTGTTCAGCTGGACGAGCAGTACTTC

D gene: -
CDR3 length: 14
J gene: TRBJ2-6
clone size: few
V gene: TRBV5-5
CDR3 protein: CASSFAQGANVLTF
CDR3 DNA: TGTGCCAGCAGCTTTGCCCAGGGGGCCAACGTCCTGACTTTC

D gene: -
CDR3 length: 13
J gene: TRBJ2-1
clone size: few
V gene: TRBV27
CDR3 protein: CASSFSSSDEQFF
CDR3 DNA: TGTGCCAGCAGTTTCTCATCTAGCGATGAGCAGTTCTTC

D gene: TRBD2
CDR3 length: 16
J gene: TRBJ2-7
clone size: few
V gene: TRBV29-1
CDR3 protein: CSVESGQGLALGEQYF
CDR3 DNA: TGCAGCGTTGAAAGTGGTCAGGGACTAGCCCTTGGGGAGCAGTACTTC

D gene: TRBD2
CDR3 length: 16
J gene: TRBJ2-7
clone size: many
V gene: TRBV7-9
CDR3 protein: CASSLASGTRFYEQYF
CDR3 DNA: TGTGCCAGCAGCTTGGCCAGCGGGACTAGGTTCTACGAGCAGTACTTC

D gene: -
CDR3 length: 12
J gene: TRBJ1-3
clone size: -
V gene: TRBV29-1
CDR3 protein: CSVHQAGNTIYF
CDR3 DNA: TGCAGCGTCCACCAGGCCGGAAACACCATATATTTT

D gene: TRBD2
CDR3 length: 14
J gene: TRBJ2-5
clone size: few
V gene: TRBV7-2
CDR3 protein: CASSKQTSKETQYF
CDR3 DNA: TGTGCCAGCAGCAAACAGACTAGCAAAGAGACCCAGTACTTC

D gene: -
CDR3 length: 13
J gene: TRBJ2-3
clone size: few
V gene: TRBV20-1
CDR3 protein: CSARVLSTDTQYF
CDR3 DNA: TGCAGTGCTAGAGTCTTAAGCACAGATACGCAGTATTTT

D gene: TRBD1
CDR3 length: 14
J gene: TRBJ1-5
clone size: -
V gene: TRBV5-1
CDR3 protein: CASSFQGGNQPQHF
CDR3 DNA: TGCGCCAGCAGCTTCCAGGGGGGGAATCAGCCCCAGCATTTT

D gene: -
CDR3 length: 15
J gene: TRBJ2-3
clone size: -
V gene: TRBV7-9
CDR3 protein: CASSLGVSNTDTQYF
CDR3 DNA: TGTGCCAGCAGCTTAGGGGTTTCGAACACAGATACGCAGTATTTT

D gene: -
CDR3 length: 13
J gene: TRBJ2-7
clone size: few
V gene: TRBV20-1
CDR3 protein: CSAETKGSYEQYF
CDR3 DNA: TGCAGTGCTGAAACAAAGGGAAGTTACGAGCAGTACTTC

D gene: -
CDR3 length: 15
J gene: TRBJ2-1
clone size: few
V gene: TRBV20-1
CDR3 protein: CSATRLVERNNEQFF
CDR3 DNA: TGCAGTGCGACTCGACTAGTCGAACGCAACAATGAGCAGTTCTTC

D gene: -
CDR3 length: 13
J gene: TRBJ2-5
clone size: few
V gene: TRBV20-1
CDR3 protein: CSARGGRARTQYF
CDR3 DNA: TGCAGTGCTAGAGGGGGACGAGCTCGGACCCAGTACTTC

D gene: TRBD1
CDR3 length: 14
J gene: TRBJ2-1
clone size: -
V gene: TRBV20-1
CDR3 protein: CSASTGSSYNEQFF
CDR3 DNA: TGCAGTGCTTCGACAGGGAGCTCCTACAATGAGCAGTTCTTC

D gene: -
CDR3 length: 13
J gene: TRBJ2-4
clone size: few
V gene: TRBV12-3/TRBV12-4
CDR3 protein: CASREGAKNIQYF
CDR3 DNA: TGTGCCAGCAGGGAGGGAGCCAAAAACATTCAGTACTTC

D gene: TRBD1
CDR3 length: 15
J gene: TRBJ1-2
clone size: few
V gene: TRBV20-1
CDR3 protein: CSARDLARGLDGYTF
CDR3 DNA: TGCAGTGCTAGAGATCTCGCCAGGGGGCTTGACGGCTACACCTTC

D gene: -
CDR3 length: 14
J gene: TRBJ2-7
clone size: many
V gene: TRBV2
CDR3 protein: CASSEAGGLGEQYF
CDR3 DNA: TGTGCCAGCAGTGAAGCAGGAGGTTTGGGAGAGCAGTACTTC

D gene: -
CDR3 length: 16
J gene: TRBJ2-1
clone size: -
V gene: TRBV28
CDR3 protein: CASSEGVAAVYNEQFF
CDR3 DNA: TGTGCCAGCAGTGAGGGCGTAGCGGCAGTTTACAATGAGCAGTTCTTC

D gene: -
CDR3 length: 16
J gene: TRBJ2-4
clone size: many
V gene: TRBV5-1
CDR3 protein: CASSLGAELAKNIQYF
CDR3 DNA: TGCGCCAGCAGCCTAGGGGCCGAGCTAGCCAAAAACATTCAGTACTTC

D gene: -
CDR3 length: 16
J gene: TRBJ2-3
clone size: -
V gene: TRBV7-2
CDR3 protein: CASSYVMQGWTDTQYF
CDR3 DNA: TGTGCCAGCAGCTACGTAATGCAGGGGTGGACAGATACGCAGTATTTT

D gene: -
CDR3 length: 14
J gene: TRBJ2-7
clone size: -
V gene: TRBV4-2
CDR3 protein: CASSQDPVTYEQYF
CDR3 DNA: TGTGCCAGCAGCCAAGATCCGGTTACCTACGAGCAGTACTTC

D gene: -
CDR3 length: 15
J gene: TRBJ2-5
clone size: few
V gene: TRBV7-2
CDR3 protein: CASSLMSRVEETQYF
CDR3 DNA: TGTGCCAGCAGCTTAATGTCGCGGGTGGAAGAGACCCAGTACTTC

D gene: TRBD2
CDR3 length: 17
J gene: TRBJ2-1
clone size: few
V gene: TRBV4-2
CDR3 protein: CASSQDVGLADPIEQFF
CDR3 DNA: TGTGCCAGCAGCCAAGATGTGGGACTAGCGGACCCCATTGAGCAGTTCTTC

D gene: -
CDR3 length: 15
J gene: TRBJ1-6
clone size: -
V gene: TRBV7-2
CDR3 protein: CASSLQLGEGAPLHF
CDR3 DNA: TGTGCCAGCAGCTTACAATTGGGGGAAGGTGCACCCCTCCACTTT

D gene: -
CDR3 length: 14
J gene: TRBJ1-2
clone size: -
V gene: TRBV3-1
CDR3 protein: CASSQGVANYGYTF
CDR3 DNA: TGTGCCAGCAGCCAAGGGGTAGCTAACTATGGCTACACCTTC

D gene: -
CDR3 length: 15
J gene: TRBJ2-1
clone size: -
V gene: TRBV11-3
CDR3 protein: CASSLDLSRDNEQFF
CDR3 DNA: TGTGCCAGCAGCTTAGATCTATCCAGGGACAATGAGCAGTTCTTC

D gene: -
CDR3 length: 15
J gene: TRBJ1-1
clone size: -
V gene: TRBV6-5
CDR3 protein: CASSHGGTLNTEAFF
CDR3 DNA: TGTGCCAGCAGTCACGGGGGGACACTGAACACTGAAGCTTTCTTT

D gene: -
CDR3 length: 14
J gene: TRBJ2-3
clone size: few
V gene: TRBV12-3/TRBV12-4
CDR3 protein: CASSFQPSTDTQYF
CDR3 DNA: TGTGCCAGCAGTTTTCAACCGTCCACAGATACGCAGTATTTT

D gene: -
CDR3 length: 16
J gene: TRBJ2-6
clone size: -
V gene: TRBV27
CDR3 protein: CASSLYLLSGANVLTF
CDR3 DNA: TGTGCCAGCAGTTTATATCTGCTCTCTGGGGCCAACGTCCTGACTTTC

D gene: TRBD1
CDR3 length: 13
J gene: TRBJ2-5
clone size: -
V gene: TRBV29-1
CDR3 protein: CSGGQVLQETQYF
CDR3 DNA: TGCAGCGGTGGACAGGTCCTCCAAGAGACCCAGTACTTC

D gene: -
CDR3 length: 14
J gene: TRBJ2-3
clone size: few
V gene: TRBV30
CDR3 protein: CAWSHNGGADTQYF
CDR3 DNA: TGTGCCTGGAGCCACAATGGGGGTGCAGATACGCAGTATTTT

D gene: TRBD1
CDR3 length: 15
J gene: TRBJ1-6
clone size: -
V gene: TRBV4-3
CDR3 protein: CASSPSGTANSPLHF
CDR3 DNA: TGCGCCAGCAGCCCCTCCGGGACAGCTAATTCACCCCTCCACTTT

D gene: -
CDR3 length: 12
J gene: TRBJ2-7
clone size: few
V gene: TRBV29-1
CDR3 protein: CSVAGLAYEQYF
CDR3 DNA: TGCAGCGTAGCCGGACTCGCCTACGAGCAGTACTTC

D gene: -
CDR3 length: 14
J gene: TRBJ2-1
clone size: many
V gene: TRBV3-1
CDR3 protein: CASSQRGEDNEQFF
CDR3 DNA: TGTGCCAGCAGCCAAAGGGGAGAAGACAATGAGCAGTTCTTC

D gene: TRBD2
CDR3 length: 14
J gene: TRBJ2-3
clone size: many
V gene: TRBV5-1
CDR3 protein: CASSPGLATDTQYF
CDR3 DNA: TGTGCCAGCAGCCCGGGACTAGCGACAGATACGCAGTATTTT

D gene: TRBD2
CDR3 length: 15
J gene: TRBJ2-5
clone size: few
V gene: TRBV20-1
CDR3 protein: CSARDLTGGRGDMHF
CDR3 DNA: TGCAGTGCTAGAGATCTGACGGGAGGGCGGGGAGACATGCACTTC

D gene: TRBD1
CDR3 length: 14
J gene: TRBJ2-5
clone size: -
V gene: TRBV6-1
CDR3 protein: CASSGTGAQETQYF
CDR3 DNA: TGTGCCAGCAGCGGAACAGGGGCCCAGGAGACCCAGTACTTC

D gene: TRBD1
CDR3 length: 14
J gene: TRBJ2-3
clone size: few
V gene: TRBV10-1
CDR3 protein: CASSDRGLIDTQYF
CDR3 DNA: TGCGCCAGCAGTGACAGGGGGCTGATAGATACGCAGTATTTT

D gene: -
CDR3 length: 16
J gene: TRBJ2-5
clone size: -
V gene: TRBV5-8
CDR3 protein: CASSLVLSWDQETQYF
CDR3 DNA: TGTGCCAGCAGCTTGGTCTTAAGCTGGGACCAAGAGACCCAGTACTTC

D gene: -
CDR3 length: 14
J gene: TRBJ1-1
clone size: -
V gene: TRBV20-1
CDR3 protein: CSAAIPPGNTEAFF
CDR3 DNA: TGCAGTGCTGCTATTCCACCGGGGAACACTGAAGCTTTCTTT

D gene: -
CDR3 length: 15
J gene: TRBJ2-3
clone size: few
V gene: TRBV7-2
CDR3 protein: CASSYRWGGTDTQYF
CDR3 DNA: TGTGCCAGCAGTTATAGATGGGGGGGCACAGATACGCAGTATTTT

D gene: TRBD1
CDR3 length: 15
J gene: TRBJ2-5
clone size: -
V gene: TRBV20-1
CDR3 protein: CSAHHGQGREETQYF
CDR3 DNA: TGCAGTGCTCATCACGGACAGGGTAGGGAAGAGACCCAGTACTTC

D gene: -
CDR3 length: 15
J gene: TRBJ2-1
clone size: few
V gene: TRBV11-2
CDR3 protein: CASSLPLQGYNEQFF
CDR3 DNA: TGTGCCAGCAGCTTGCCATTACAGGGATACAATGAGCAGTTCTTC

D gene: -
CDR3 length: 15
J gene: TRBJ2-1
clone size: few
V gene: TRBV5-1
CDR3 protein: CASSLTDQVYNEQFF
CDR3 DNA: TGCGCCAGCAGCTTAACAGACCAAGTTTACAATGAGCAGTTCTTC

D gene: -
CDR3 length: 14
J gene: TRBJ2-2
clone size: -
V gene: TRBV20-1
CDR3 protein: CSAIRQKDAGELFF
CDR3 DNA: TGCAGTGCTATCCGACAGAAAGACGCCGGGGAGCTGTTTTTT

D gene: TRBD2
CDR3 length: 16
J gene: TRBJ2-3
clone size: -
V gene: TRBV7-2
CDR3 protein: CASSLEGGRGGDTQYF
CDR3 DNA: TGTGCCAGCAGCTTAGAAGGGGGACGGGGGGGAGATACGCAGTATTTT